This TCR beta chain derives from a study of blood T cell repertoires in COVID-19. Across the study: The United States, Italy and Spain supplied acute and convalescent COVID-19 samples. Nucleic acid was either cDNA or gDNA, and it came from T cells, B-cell-depleted T cells, or PBMCs.

Original methodology: Reference gene primer amplification gave estimated nucleated cell counts. Method: immunoSEQ multiplex PCR; TCRdb's copy keeps in-frame clones and lacks some. The V and J calls and clone size come from that table; D and trimming were worked out from the DNA. The data contain 55,000 to 65,000 clones, about nine tenths of them seen just once; the ten biggest clones take up 10%. The length of the CDR3 is 16 residues. The V gene's germline CDR1 is KGHSH and CDR2 LQKENI. V lost 3 bases, J lost 4 bases, and 18 bases lay in between. The rearrangement links TRBV18 to TRBJ1-2, with D tentatively TRBD1 (6 bases). Sequenced sample: peripheral blood. The sequence was obtained from a human donor with acute or convalescent COVID-19. The donor label of this sample is uncertain. The CDR3 sequence is CASSPLGPTGSYGYTF. The CDR3 DNA is TGTGCCAGCTCACCCCTGGGACCAACAGGGAGCTATGGCTACACCTTC.